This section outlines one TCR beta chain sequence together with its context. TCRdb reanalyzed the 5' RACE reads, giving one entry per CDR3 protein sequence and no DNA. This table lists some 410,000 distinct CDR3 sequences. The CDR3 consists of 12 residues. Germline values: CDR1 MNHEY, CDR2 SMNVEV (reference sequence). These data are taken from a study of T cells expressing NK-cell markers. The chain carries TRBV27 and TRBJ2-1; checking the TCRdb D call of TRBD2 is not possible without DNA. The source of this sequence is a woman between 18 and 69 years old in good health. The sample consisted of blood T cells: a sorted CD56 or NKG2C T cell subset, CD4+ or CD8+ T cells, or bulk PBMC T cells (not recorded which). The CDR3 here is CASRRLAGEQFF.